The sequence of this T cell receptor (beta chain) was determined in a study of blood T cell repertoires in COVID-19. Across the whole study: Sites across the United States, Italy and Spain contributed samples from acute and convalescent COVID-19. PBMCs, B-cell-depleted T cells, or T cells were the source of the cDNA or gDNA that made up the material.

Per the authors' pipeline: Estimation of nucleated cell counts relied on the amplification of reference gene primers. Some clones are missing from TCRdb's copy, which holds only in-frame ones; the method was immunoSEQ multiplex PCR. The D gene and trimming were derived from the DNA, and the V and J assignments and clone size from that table. The repertoire has roughly 130,000 clones, approximately 79% of them found once; the top ten carry 3% to 4.5%. Germline loops: CDR1 GTSNPN, CDR2 SVGIG (reference sequence). This CDR3 spans 12 amino acids. V gave up 3 bases and J gave up 2 bases, with 8 bases separating them.

The genes are TRBV30 and TRBJ2-7; D is uncertain. Material: peripheral blood. The sequence derives from a man aged 55 to 70 with acute or convalescent COVID-19. CDR3 protein: CAWRVSTYEQYF. The CDR3 region has the DNA TGTGCCTGGAGAGTCAGTACCTACGAGCAGTACTTC.